What follows are 11 T cell receptor beta chains derived from one specimen sequenced in a study of cytomegalovirus exposure and HLA in healthy donors. Vbeta (60) and Jbeta (13) primers were used in the PCR. Using immunoSEQ multiplex PCR, the repertoire was profiled, and TCRdb retains in-frame clones only, with some absent. Among roughly 99,000 clones listed, roughly 80% were seen once. Sample: PBMCs. The receptors here all came from a man aged 30-40 years in good health and CMV-seronegative.

The rearrangement uses TRBV2 and TRBJ2-7; 11 bases are a match to TRBD2. The V segment lost 8 bases and the J segment 2 bases; nucleotides outside the gene matches: 8. The CDR3 runs to 15 residues. The V gene's germline CDR1 is SNHLY and CDR2 FYNNEI. The CDR3 region has the DNA TGTGCCAGCCGGGGACTAGCGGTCCCGGCCTACGAGCAGTACTTC. The encoded protein is CASRGLAVPAYEQYF. Filled out from reference TRBV2 and TRBJ2-7, the complete variable domain reads EPEVTQTPSHQVTQMGQEVILRCVPISNHLYFYWYRQILGQKVEFLVSFYNNEISEKSEIFDDQFSVERPDGSNFTLKIRSTKLEDSAMYFCASRGLAVPAYEQYFGPGTRLTVT.

The chain's CDR3 is CASWEGYEQFF. In DNA, the CDR3 is TGTGCCAGCTGGGAGGGGTATGAGCAGTTCTTC. The chain has TRBV28 and TRBJ2-1; 7 nucleotides align to TRBD2. The CDR3 sequence is 11 residues long. Germline V gives CDR1 MDHEN, CDR2 SYDVKM. With V trimmed by 8 bases and J by 8 bases, 3 bases remained unmatched.

The chain recombines TRBV27 with TRBJ1-6; D call uncertain. V lost 4 bases to trimming and J lost 8 bases, with 6 bases between them. CDR1 and CDR2 (germline): MNHEY, SMNVEV (reference sequence). This CDR3 spans 12 amino acids. This CDR3 is CASSSPDSPLHF. For the CDR3, the DNA is TGTGCCAGCAGTTCCCCGGATTCACCCCTCCACTTT.

The chain is built from TRBV14 and TRBJ1-6; D gene ambiguous. The germline V and J ends were trimmed by 4 bases and 6 bases, with 13 bases remaining between them. The CDR3 is 15 residues long. The germline V gene has CDR1 SGHDN and CDR2 FVKESK. The CDR3 spells CASSLLTGINSPLHF. The CDR3 nucleotides read TGTGCCAGCAGCCTACTCACGGGGATTAATTCACCCCTCCACTTT.

V is TRBV2 and J is TRBJ2-5, with TRBD2 matching over 10 bases. The junction had 4 bases not matched to a gene; V was cut back by 4 bases and J by 2 bases. The CDR3 sequence is 15 residues long. Germline CDR1 and CDR2: SNHLY and FYNNEI. The CDR3 region is CASSVRAGGQETQYF. The CDR3, as DNA: TGTGCCAGCAGTGTTCGAGCGGGGGGGCAAGAGACCCAGTACTTC.

The chain links TRBV18 to TRBJ2-1; D is unclear. CDR1 KGHSH and CDR2 LQKENI come from the germline V gene. This CDR3 region has 12 residues. Trimming took 6 bases from V and 8 from J, leaving 11 bases between them. Here the CDR3 reads CASSPAWHEQFF. In DNA form, the CDR3 reads TGTGCCAGCTCCCCCGCCTGGCATGAGCAGTTCTTC.

The CDR3 nucleotides are TGCGCCAGCAGCTTTCGGGGGACAGGTGAAAAACTGTTTTTT. It codes for CASSFRGTGEKLFF. The chain combines TRBV5-1 with TRBJ1-4; 8 bases agree with TRBD1. The V segment lost 2 bases and the J segment 7 bases; nucleotides outside the gene matches: 4. This CDR3 has 14 amino acids. CDR1 is SGHRS, CDR2 YFSETQ, per germline.

The table lists this clone with a count of one. J is TRBJ2-3 and V is TRBV4-2; a possible D gene is TRBD2 (6 bases). This CDR3 spans 12 amino acids. V lost 8 bases, J lost 3 bases, and 9 bases lay in between. In germline, CDR1 is LGHNA, CDR2 YNFKEQ. The DNA for the CDR3 is TGTGCCAGCTTAGCGGAGACAGATACGCAGTATTTT. Protein sequence: CASLAETDTQYF.

This clone was observed once. The chain couples TRBV29-1 to TRBJ2-7; TRBD1 might be the D (7 bases). Trimming cost V 4 bases and J 4 bases, with 23 bases left between them. Germline-derived CDR1 and CDR2 are SQVTM and ANQGSEA. The length of the CDR3 is 16 residues. The CDR3 loop is CSVVGGTALKVYEQYF. The CDR3 region has the DNA TGCAGCGTTGTAGGAGGGACAGCCCTCAAGGTGTACGAGCAGTACTTC.

The V and J genes are TRBV6-5 and TRBJ2-7; perhaps TRBD2 as D (6 bases). The germline V gene has CDR1 MNHEY and CDR2 SVGAGI. The CDR3 spans 16 residues. V gave up 3 bases and J gave up 5 bases, with 20 bases separating them. The CDR3 sequence: CASSYGGISFVDEQYF. The CDR3 nucleotides read TGTGCCAGCAGTTATGGGGGGATTTCCTTCGTCGACGAGCAGTACTTC.

This rearrangement joins TRBV14 to TRBJ1-4, with 9 bases lining up with TRBD1. CDR1 and CDR2 from the germline V gene are SGHDN and FVKESK. The CDR3 extends over 15 amino acids. V dropped 1 base and J dropped 8; count of bases not matched to a gene: 5. In DNA form, the CDR3 reads TGTGCCAGCAGCCAAGCGGGACAGGGTCAAGAAAAACTGTTTTTT. Amino acids: CASSQAGQGQEKLFF. Drawing the rest from reference TRBV14 and TRBJ1-4, the complete variable domain is EAGVTQFPSHSVIEKGQTVTLRCDPISGHDNLYWYRRVMGKEIKFLLHFVKESKQDESGMPNNRFLAERTGGTYSTLKVQPAELEDSGVYFCASSQAGQGQEKLFFGSGTQLSVL.